The 15 T cell receptor beta chains given below trace back to one sample, sequenced in a study of radiotherapy plus CTLA-4 blockade in lung cancer. Measured with immunoSEQ multiplex PCR; TCRdb has only the in-frame clones, and not every one. Here the sample spans 9,500 to 15,000 clones, roughly four fifths being singletons. The material sequenced was peripheral blood, taken from a patient treated with radiotherapy plus ipilimumab. The receptors originated from a human donor with non-small cell lung cancer that progressed on radiotherapy plus ipilimumab.

This chain uses TRBV18 with TRBJ2-7; possible D gene TRBD2, 7 bases. This CDR3 is built from 13 residues. Trimming stripped 1 base from V and 6 bases from J, with 10 bases between. Germline values: CDR1 KGHSH, CDR2 LQKENI. CDR3 in amino acids: CASSPHREGEQYF. DNA of the CDR3: TGTGCCAGCTCACCACACAGGGAGGGCGAGCAGTACTTC.

The chain is built from TRBV11-3 and TRBJ2-5, with D possibly TRBD1 on 6 matching bases. CDR1 is SGHNT, CDR2 YENEEA, per germline. The germline V and J ends were trimmed by 2 bases and 5 bases, with 12 bases remaining between them. CDR3 size: 14 residues. The CDR3 region has the DNA TGTGCCAGCAGCTTACGTACAGGGTCGGAGACCCAGTACTTC. This gives the protein CASSLRTGSETQYF. The variable domain in full, completed from reference TRBV11-3 and TRBJ2-5, reads EAGVVQSPRYKIIEKKQPVAFWCNPISGHNTLYWYLQNLGQGPELLIRYENEEAVDDSQLPKDRFSAERLKGVDSTLKIQPAELGDSAVYLCASSLRTGSETQYFGPGTRLLVL.

The V gene is TRBV4-3, the J gene TRBJ1-5; 9 bases map to TRBD1. The V segment lost 0 bases and the J segment 7 bases; nucleotides outside the gene matches: 7. This CDR3 spans 16 amino acids. The germline V gene encodes CDR1 LGHNA and CDR2 YSLEER. The CDR3 sequence: CASSQDPQGAGQPQHF. DNA of the CDR3: TGCGCCAGCAGCCAAGACCCACAGGGGGCAGGCCAGCCCCAGCATTTT.

The chain joins TRBV7-2 to TRBJ2-1; the D gene is possibly TRBD1 (6 bases). Germline V lookup: CDR1 SGHTA, CDR2 FQGNSA. The CDR3 consists of 14 residues. Between the trimmed V and J ends, which lost 3 bases and 4 bases, there was a span of 10 bases. The CDR3, as DNA: TGTGCCAGCAGCTTTTTCGACAGGTACAATGAGCAGTTCTTC. The encoded protein is CASSFFDRYNEQFF.

This chain uses TRBV2 with TRBJ2-1; maybe TRBD2 (5 bases). CDR1 SNHLY and CDR2 FYNNEI come from the germline V gene. CDR3 length: 13 residues. V gave up 7 bases and J gave up 4 bases, with 11 bases separating them. This chain's CDR3 is CASMERVYNEQFF. The CDR3 DNA sequence: TGTGCCAGCATGGAGAGGGTTTACAATGAGCAGTTCTTC.

This clone has more than one count but fewer than ten. The V call is TRBV4-2, the J call TRBJ2-5, with TRBD2 matching over 8 bases. Germline V gene sequence: CDR1 LGHNA, CDR2 YNFKEQ. Losses at the gene ends were 4 bases for V and 4 bases for J; bases not matched to a gene: 8. CDR3 size: 15 residues. The CDR3 region is CASSLKAGVGETQYF. The CDR3, as DNA: TGTGCCAGCAGCCTTAAAGCGGGGGTGGGAGAGACCCAGTACTTC.

This clone was observed a few times. The J gene is TRBJ1-3, the V gene TRBV5-1; possibly TRBD1 for D (6 bases). Germline lookup yields CDR1 SGHRS and CDR2 YFSETQ. CDR3 length: 15 amino acids. The germline V and J ends were trimmed by 5 bases and 0 bases, with 12 bases remaining between them. Here the CDR3 reads CASREQGFSGNTIYF. DNA of the CDR3: TGCGCCAGCAGGGAACAGGGATTCTCTGGAAACACCATATATTTT.

The chain joins TRBV5-5 to TRBJ1-5, with unresolved D. CDR1 is SGHKS and CDR2 is YYEKEE in the germline V gene (reference sequence). The CDR3 loop spans 15 amino acids. The V gene lost 3 bases and the J gene lost 4 bases, with 14 bases spanning the gap. The CDR3 loop reads CASSWALSGNQPQHF. The CDR3 DNA is TGTGCCAGCAGCTGGGCCTTATCCGGGAATCAGCCCCAGCATTTT.

The chain recombines TRBV7-8 with TRBJ2-2; maybe TRBD1 (6 bases). Per the germline V gene, CDR1 is SGHVS and CDR2 is FQNEAQ. With 2 bases removed from V and 2 bases from J, the gap between germline ends came to 12 bases. The CDR3 has 16 amino acids. Written as DNA, the CDR3 is TGTGCCAGCAGCTTATACGTCAGGGGCAACACCGGGGAGCTGTTTTTT. Residues: CASSLYVRGNTGELFF.

The CDR3 DNA follows: TGCGCCAGCAGCCAAGGGGCTGGGGGGGGGCACTACAATGAGCAGTTCTTC. Protein sequence: CASSQGAGGGHYNEQFF. The rearrangement joins TRBV4-1 to TRBJ2-1; D possibly corresponds to TRBD2 (7 bases). The CDR3 spans 17 residues. Between the trimmed V and J ends, which lost 1 base and 3 bases, there was a span of 16 bases. Germline V gene lookup returns CDR1 MGHRA and CDR2 YSYEKL.

This chain uses TRBV19 with TRBJ1-2; possible D gene TRBD1, 6 bases. The CDR3 runs 15 residues. The ends were cut back, 3 bases at V and 3 bases at J, with 14 bases in the middle. Germline V gives CDR1 LNHDA, CDR2 SQIVND (reference sequence). The CDR3 DNA reads TGTGCCAGTAGTATCCCTAACAGGGTTCACTATGGCTACACCTTC. It encodes CASSIPNRVHYGYTF.

The chain recombines TRBV7-3 with TRBJ2-1, with 9 bases identical to TRBD2. The CDR3 contains 15 residues. J was trimmed by 6 bases and V by 2 bases; bases with no gene match: 5. CDR1 is SGHTA and CDR2 is FQGTGA in the germline V gene. CDR3 residues: CASSLAGGLGNEQFF. The CDR3 coding sequence is TGTGCCAGCAGCTTAGCGGGGGGGCTTGGCAATGAGCAGTTCTTC.

Here the CDR3 DNA reads TGTGCCAGCAGCGAACCCCTCCATCAGCGCTACGAGCAGTACTTC. It is translated as CASSEPLHQRYEQYF. The genes are TRBV6-5 and TRBJ2-7; D call uncertain. Germline lookup yields CDR1 MNHEY and CDR2 SVGAGI. V lost 6 bases to trimming and J lost 3 bases, with 18 bases between them. The CDR3 loop spans 15 amino acids.

This sequence joins TRBV4-3 and TRBJ1-2, with 7 bases identical to TRBD1. CDR1 LGHNA and CDR2 YSLEER come from the germline V gene. The CDR3 loop spans 15 amino acids. The trim removed 3 bases at V and 2 bases at J, leaving 6 bases unmatched. The CDR3 DNA sequence: TGCGCCAGCAGCCAGGGGGACAGTAGAAACTATGGCTACACCTTC. It is translated as CASSQGDSRNYGYTF.

The V and J genes are TRBV5-1 and TRBJ2-2; 7 nucleotides align to TRBD1. CDR1 is SGHRS, CDR2 YFSETQ, per germline. The CDR3 extends over 15 amino acids. V lost 6 bases and J lost 0; bases outside the gene matches: 5. CDR3 residues: CASKWGQTNTGELFF. The CDR3 coding sequence is TGCGCCAGCAAGTGGGGACAGACGAACACCGGGGAGCTGTTTTTT.